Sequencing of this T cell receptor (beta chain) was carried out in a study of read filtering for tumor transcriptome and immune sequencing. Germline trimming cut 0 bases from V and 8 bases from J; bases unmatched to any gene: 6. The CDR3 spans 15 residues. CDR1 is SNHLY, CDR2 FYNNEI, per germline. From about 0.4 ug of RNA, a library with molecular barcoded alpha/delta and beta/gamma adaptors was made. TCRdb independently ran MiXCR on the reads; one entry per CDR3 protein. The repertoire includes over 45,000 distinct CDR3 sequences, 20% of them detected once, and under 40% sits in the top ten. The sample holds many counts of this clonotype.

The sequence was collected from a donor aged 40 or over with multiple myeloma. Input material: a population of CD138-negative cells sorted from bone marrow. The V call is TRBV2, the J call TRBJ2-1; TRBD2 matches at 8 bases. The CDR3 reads CASSEASGVIYEQFF. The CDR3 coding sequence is TGTGCCAGCAGTGAAGCTAGCGGGGTAATTTATGAGCAGTTCTTC.